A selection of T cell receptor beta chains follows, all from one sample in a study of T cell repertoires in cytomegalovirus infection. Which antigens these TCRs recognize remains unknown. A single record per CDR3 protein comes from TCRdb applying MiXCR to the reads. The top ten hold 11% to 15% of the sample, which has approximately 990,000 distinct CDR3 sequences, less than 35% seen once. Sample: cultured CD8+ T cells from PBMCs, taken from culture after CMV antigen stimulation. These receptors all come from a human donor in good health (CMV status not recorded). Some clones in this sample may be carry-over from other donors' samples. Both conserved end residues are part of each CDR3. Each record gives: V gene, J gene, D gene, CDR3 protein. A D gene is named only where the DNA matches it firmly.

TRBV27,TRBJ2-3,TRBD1,CASSWDSSSDTQYF
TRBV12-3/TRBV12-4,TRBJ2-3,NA,CASSTPFWGQGTDTQYF
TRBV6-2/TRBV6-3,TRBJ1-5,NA,CASGRTDSSNQPQHF
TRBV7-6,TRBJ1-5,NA,CASSPGGGGYSNQPQHF
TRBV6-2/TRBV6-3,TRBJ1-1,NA,CASSYLRDKAFF
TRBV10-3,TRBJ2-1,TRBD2,CAIRVVAGDNEQFF
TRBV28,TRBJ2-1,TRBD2,CASSFPFSGGSSYNEQFF
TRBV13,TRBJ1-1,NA,CASRYGKVEAFF
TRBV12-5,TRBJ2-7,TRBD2,CASERLAGGTYEQYF
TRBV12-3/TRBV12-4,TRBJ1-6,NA,CASSFRGKASYNSPLHF
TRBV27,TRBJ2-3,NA,CASSSIVVLRLISTDTQYF